The next 18 T cell receptor beta chains were all read from a single sample in a study of response to subunit inactivated influenza vaccine. TCRdb used MiXCR to reprocess the RT-PCR reads, holding one entry per CDR3 protein. The sample holds approximately 730,000 distinct CDR3 sequences, about 15% seen once. The sample in question was PBMCs from blood, obtained 14 days before vaccination. The receptors originated from a man aged 45-60 years who received an inactivated influenza vaccine.

This clonotype was recorded a few times. The CDR3, as DNA: TGCAGCGTCGAGAAAACAGACGGCAGCTATGGCTACACCTTC. It translates to CSVEKTDGSYGYTF. The chain couples TRBV29-1 to TRBJ1-2; D is ambiguous. Per the germline V gene, CDR1 is SQVTM and CDR2 is ANQGSEA. The germline V and J ends were trimmed by 6 bases and 4 bases, with 18 bases remaining between them. This CDR3 region has 14 residues.

The gene calls are TRBV7-8 and TRBJ2-2; 9 bases are a match to TRBD1. The junction had 2 bases not matched to a gene; V was cut back by 2 bases and J by 1 base. The germline V gene encodes CDR1 SGHVS and CDR2 FQNEAQ. The CDR3 covers 16 residues. The CDR3 DNA sequence: TGTGCCAGCAGCTTATGGGGACAGGGGAACACCGGGGAGCTGTTTTTT. Translation: CASSLWGQGNTGELFF.

This clonotype appeared many times. This chain connects TRBV7-3 to TRBJ2-7, with 7 bases lining up with TRBD1. The CDR3 consists of 14 residues. V gave up 1 base and J gave up 2 bases; unmatched junction bases: 2. CDR1 and CDR2 (germline): SGHTA, FQGTGA. CDR3: CASSLRQGTYEQYF. CDR3 coding DNA: TGTGCCAGCAGCTTAAGACAGGGAACCTACGAGCAGTACTTC.

The rearrangement links TRBV9 to TRBJ2-7, with 8 bases that match TRBD2. In germline, CDR1 is SGDLS, CDR2 YYNGEE. J gave up 4 bases and V 0 bases, and 3 bases lay outside the gene matches. This CDR3 has 14 amino acids. CDR3 nucleotides: TGTGCCAGCAGCGTAGGGCAGCGGGAGTACGAGCAGTACTTC. This sequence encodes CASSVGQREYEQYF.

This clonotype was seen a handful of times. V and J are TRBV20-1 and TRBJ2-4; no clear D. Germline V gives CDR1 DFQATT, CDR2 SNEGSKA (reference sequence). The CDR3 totals 13 residues. V shed 1 base and J shed 4 bases, with 8 bases lying between them. CDR3 region: CSARAPGKNIQYF. The DNA for the CDR3 is TGCAGTGCTAGAGCTCCCGGGAAAAACATTCAGTACTTC.

The rearrangement links TRBV12-3 or TRBV12-4 to TRBJ2-7, with a tentative D call TRBD1 (5 bases). The length of the CDR3 is 14 residues. Trimming removed 1 base from V and 4 bases from J, with 11 bases in between. The CDR3 sequence is CASSLEDTYYEQYF. CDR3 DNA: TGTGCCAGCAGTTTAGAGGACACCTATTACGAGCAGTACTTC.

This clonotype was observed at least ten times. The rearrangement joins TRBV20-1 to TRBJ2-5; the D gene is possibly TRBD2 (6 bases). The CDR3 consists of 12 residues. CDR1 and CDR2 from the germline V gene are DFQATT and SNEGSKA (reference sequence). The germline V and J ends were trimmed by 3 bases and 2 bases, with 7 bases remaining between them. The CDR3 DNA reads as TGCAGTGCTAGTCTAGCGCAAGAGACCCAGTACTTC. This encodes CSASLAQETQYF.

This clonotype has more than one count but fewer than ten. The chain couples TRBV9 to TRBJ2-7; 9 nucleotides match TRBD2. CDR1 is SGDLS, CDR2 YYNGEE, per germline. V trimming: 0 bases; J trimming: 3 bases; junction bases outside the gene matches: 4. This CDR3 has 15 residues. Here the CDR3 DNA reads TGTGCCAGCAGCGTAGAAGGGACTAGCCGCTACGAGCAGTACTTC. Translated: CASSVEGTSRYEQYF.

In its sample, this clonotype was seen a few times. The chain uses TRBV6-1 and TRBJ1-5; D might be TRBD1 (6 bases). The CDR3 is made up of 14 amino acids. CDR1 MNHNS and CDR2 SASEGT come from the germline V gene. V was clipped by 7 bases and J by 4 bases, with 14 bases between them. The CDR3 loop is CASNRGGWNQPQHF. The CDR3 DNA reads as TGTGCCAGCAATCGCGGGGGCTGGAATCAGCCCCAGCATTTT.

The genes are TRBV6-5 and TRBJ1-5; D is ambiguous. The CDR3 covers 15 residues. CDR1 is MNHEY, CDR2 SVGAGI, per germline. V dropped 0 bases and J dropped 3 bases, with 9 bases sitting between them. CDR3 sequence: CASSYSNGINQPQHF. Here the CDR3 DNA reads TGTGCCAGCAGTTACTCGAACGGTATCAATCAGCCCCAGCATTTT.

The chain employs TRBV5-6 and TRBJ2-6, with D hard to call. The CDR3 sequence is 14 residues long. The germline V gene encodes CDR1 SGHDT and CDR2 YYEEEE. The ends were cut back, 4 bases at V and 5 bases at J, with 10 bases in the middle. The CDR3 region is CASSQGIRANVLTF. DNA for the CDR3: TGTGCCAGCAGCCAAGGGATTCGGGCCAACGTCCTGACTTTC.

There are a few counts of this clonotype. This chain joins TRBV12-3 or TRBV12-4 and TRBJ2-3, with 7 bases fitting TRBD1. This CDR3 is 15 amino acids long. V lost 5 bases and J lost 8; bases outside the gene matches: 13. CDR3: CASSVSRGSLGTQYF. As DNA, the CDR3 is TGTGCCAGCAGTGTAAGCAGGGGGTCGCTAGGTACGCAGTATTTT.

The rearrangement links TRBV6-1 to TRBJ1-1, with TRBD1 matching over 7 bases. V lost 6 bases to trimming and J lost 0 bases; unmatched junction nucleotides: 4. The CDR3 loop spans 14 amino acids. The germline V gene encodes CDR1 MNHNS and CDR2 SASEGT. This chain's CDR3 is CASRLTGVNTEAFF. As DNA, the CDR3 is TGTGCCAGCAGACTCACAGGGGTGAACACTGAAGCTTTCTTT.

This clonotype was seen a few times. The rearrangement joins TRBV28 to TRBJ1-5; a weak D match, TRBD1 (6 bases). The V gene's germline CDR1 is MDHEN and CDR2 SYDVKM. The CDR3 contains 17 residues. Trimming removed 5 bases from V and 6 bases from J, with 23 bases in between. CDR3: CASSPTRDTTFPQPQHF. The CDR3 coding sequence is TGTGCCAGCAGTCCCACCCGGGACACCACTTTTCCTCAGCCCCAGCATTTT.

The chain is built from TRBV30 and TRBJ2-2; 8 nucleotides match TRBD1. The CDR3 loop spans 16 amino acids. Trimming removed 1 base from V and 4 bases from J; junction bases left unmatched: 8. CDR1 is GTSNPN, CDR2 SVGIG, per germline (reference sequence). The CDR3 nucleotides read TGTGCCTGGAGTGGGAAAAAAGGACAGGGCACCGGGGAGCTGTTTTTT. Translated, it gives CAWSGKKGQGTGELFF.

V and J are TRBV11-3 and TRBJ2-7, with TRBD2 as a possible D gene (5 bases). Germline assignment: CDR1 SGHNT and CDR2 YENEEA. Trimming left V 5 bases short and J 3 bases short, with 20 bases between. The CDR3 is made up of 16 amino acids. The chain's CDR3 is CASSPIHELDHYEQYF. CDR3 bases: TGTGCCAGCAGCCCAATTCATGAACTAGATCACTACGAGCAGTACTTC.

The V call is TRBV2, the J call TRBJ2-2; 9 bases fit TRBD1. The CDR3 contains 16 residues. Per germline, CDR1 SNHLY and CDR2 FYNNEI. V trimming: 6 bases; J trimming: 0 bases; junction bases outside the gene matches: 5. DNA of the CDR3: TGTGCCAGCAGGGGACAGGGAAAGACGAACACCGGGGAGCTGTTTTTT. It yields the protein CASRGQGKTNTGELFF.

This clonotype was recorded a few times. This sequence joins TRBV12-3 or TRBV12-4 and TRBJ2-7; 13 positions agree with TRBD2. Unmatched junction bases numbered 6, after V lost 6 bases and J lost 4 bases. CDR3 length: 15 amino acids. The DNA for the CDR3 is TGTGCCAGCAGCCCGACTAGCGGGGGGAGGTACGAGCAGTACTTC. Translated, it gives CASSPTSGGRYEQYF.